One sample yielded the 2 T cell receptor beta chains listed below, sequenced in a study of T cells in Graves' hyperthyroidism and ophthalmopathy. Regions amplified from RNA transcripts were the TCR beta CDR3 regions. The HTBI primer set drove a first-round RT-PCR of the TCR CDR3. TCRdb ran MiXCR on the multiplex PCR reads and lists one entry per CDR3 protein. The profile shows approximately 370,000 distinct CDR3 sequences, about 18% of them singletons. The sequencing sample was made of blood. These receptors all come from a woman aged 25 to 39 with Graves' hyperthyroidism that later progressed to Graves' ophthalmopathy.

The CDR3 coding sequence is TGTGCCAGCAGTAAGGGACTAGCGGGAGAGACCCAGTACTTC. Translation gives CASSKGLAGETQYF. The V call is TRBV2, the J call TRBJ2-5, with 12 bases that match TRBD2. V lost 5 bases, J lost 4 bases, and 2 bases stayed unmatched. Germline lookup yields CDR1 SNHLY and CDR2 FYNNEI. This CDR3 is 14 amino acids long.

The table lists this clonotype with many counts. V is TRBV30 and J is TRBJ2-5, with TRBD2 as a possible D gene (5 bases). The germline V gene encodes CDR1 GTSNPN and CDR2 SVGIG (reference sequence). The CDR3 length is 13 residues. The V end was cut by 1 base, the J end by 9 bases, with 15 bases between. The CDR3 bases are TGTGCCTGGAGTGACGTAGCGAGTGGTTCCCAGTACTTC. Protein product: CAWSDVASGSQYF. The whole variable domain, remainder taken from reference TRBV30 and TRBJ2-5, is SQTIHQWPATLVQPVGSPLSLECTVEGTSNPNLYWYRQAAGRGLQLLFYSVGIGQISSEVPQNLSASRPQDRQFILSSKKLLLSDSGFYLCAWSDVASGSQYFGPGTRLLVL.